The 5 T cell receptor beta chains below were found in one sample sequenced in a study of CD8 T cells in ankylosing spondylitis. TCRdb re-analysed the 5' RACE reads in MiXCR, keeping a single row per CDR3 protein. The table has roughly 230,000 distinct CDR3 sequences, over 7% seen once. What was sequenced was blood, either unsorted or a sorted T cell fraction (not recorded which). The source is a female donor with ankylosing spondylitis or in good health (not recorded which).

This clonotype was counted ten times or more. This chain connects TRBV27 to TRBJ1-2; D not certain. The V and J ends lost 5 bases and 6 bases respectively, with 13 bases between them. This CDR3 spans 13 amino acids. The germline V gene has CDR1 MNHEY and CDR2 SMNVEV (reference sequence). CDR3 sequence: CASSPFPINGYTF. CDR3 DNA: TGTGCCAGCAGTCCCTTCCCGATCAATGGCTACACCTTC.

Ten or more counts support this clonotype. This chain joins TRBV20-1 and TRBJ2-3; 11 nucleotides agree with TRBD2. Germline V lookup: CDR1 DFQATT, CDR2 SNEGSKA (reference sequence). CDR3 size: 13 residues. CDR3 amino acids: CIVAGGGADTQYF. The CDR3 DNA sequence: TGCATCGTAGCGGGAGGGGGGGCAGATACGCAGTATTTT.

This clonotype has ten or more counts. This chain joins TRBV11-1 and TRBJ2-1, with 7 bases identical to TRBD1. The V and J ends lost 5 bases and 7 bases, in that order; junction bases with no gene match: 11. CDR1 SGHAT and CDR2 FQDESV come from the germline V gene (reference sequence). The CDR3 is 15 amino acids. The CDR3 DNA sequence: TGTGCCAGCAGCCTAACAGGGGATCAGGAAAATGAGCAGTTCTTC. Protein sequence: CASSLTGDQENEQFF.

The CDR3 region is CAWSTGIYEQYF. For the CDR3, the DNA is TGTGCCTGGAGTACAGGGATCTACGAGCAGTACTTC. The chain combines TRBV30 with TRBJ2-7; weak D call: TRBD1 (6 bases). Germline assignment: CDR1 GTSNPN and CDR2 SVGIG (reference sequence). Trimming removed 2 bases from V and 3 bases from J, with 8 bases in between. The CDR3 has 12 amino acids.

This clonotype appeared many times. An end of the junction does not agree with germline; a read error may underlie this. The rearrangement uses TRBV3-1 and TRBJ2-3; 10 bases map to TRBD2. CDR3 length: 15 residues. The germline gives CDR1 LGHDT, CDR2 YNNKEL (reference sequence). CDR3 nucleotides: TGCGCCAGCAGCCCGACTAGCGGGAGCACAGATACGCAGTATTTT. Translated, it gives CASSPTSGSTDTQYF.